The 19 T cell receptor beta chains reported below all come from one sample, sequenced in a study of breast tumors, draining lymph nodes, adjacent tissues. The lymph nodes were axillary draining lymph nodes from breast cancer patients. TCRdb fed the multiplex PCR reads into MiXCR, producing one record per CDR3 protein. The profile shows roughly 220,000 distinct CDR3 sequences, under 40% of them singletons. The sequenced sample was axillary lymph node tissue. Receptor source: a female donor with breast cancer. Some clones in this sample may be carry-over from other donors' samples.

This clonotype was seen more than once but under ten times. The V gene is TRBV20-1, the J gene TRBJ2-5; D not resolved. The V end lost 5 bases, the J end lost 5 bases, and 9 bases lay between the germline ends. The CDR3 is made up of 11 amino acids. Germline CDR1 DFQATT, CDR2 SNEGSKA (reference sequence). Here the CDR3 DNA reads TGCAGTGCTCCTATTCGGGAGACCCAGTACTTC. Its protein product is CSAPIRETQYF.

The chain uses TRBV12-5 and TRBJ1-6, with TRBD1 matching 8 bases. Germline V gives CDR1 LGHNT, CDR2 FRNRAP. CDR3 length: 13 residues. The V and J ends lost 5 bases and 14 bases, in that order; junction bases with no gene match: 8. The CDR3 DNA sequence: TGTGCTAGTGGTCCAGGACAGGGACCATCCCTCCACTTT. It specifies CASGPGQGPSLHF.

This clonotype has a count of ten or more. The rearrangement uses TRBV14 and TRBJ2-5; TRBD2 matches 12 bases. Germline lookup yields CDR1 SGHDN and CDR2 FVKESK. Unmatched junction bases numbered 4, after V lost 4 bases and J lost 4 bases. The CDR3 covers 15 residues. CDR3 DNA sequence: TGTGCCAGCAGCCCACTAGCGGGGGGAAGAGAGACCCAGTACTTC. Its protein is CASSPLAGGRETQYF. Supplemented by reference TRBV14 and TRBJ2-5, the full variable domain reads EAGVTQFPSHSVIEKGQTVTLRCDPISGHDNLYWYRRVMGKEIKFLLHFVKESKQDESGMPNNRFLAERTGGTYSTLKVQPAELEDSGVYFCASSPLAGGRETQYFGPGTRLLVL.

This clonotype was picked up many times. This chain connects TRBV20-1 to TRBJ2-3; 9 bases agree with TRBD2. This CDR3 has 15 residues. Germline values: CDR1 DFQATT, CDR2 SNEGSKA (reference sequence). Unmatched junction bases numbered 5, after V lost 0 bases and J lost 4 bases. CDR3 coding DNA: TGCAGTGCTAGAGACCCAGCGGGAGGTCCAGATACGCAGTATTTT. It translates to CSARDPAGGPDTQYF.

This clonotype has at least ten counts. In DNA, the CDR3 is TGTGCCAGCAGCGCCAGCCCAGGGCTCTCTGGAAACACCATATATTTT. Encoded protein: CASSASPGLSGNTIYF. This chain uses TRBV7-6 with TRBJ1-3; D perhaps matches TRBD1 (5 bases). The germline V and J ends were trimmed by 5 bases and 0 bases, with 14 bases remaining between them. CDR3 size: 16 residues. Per germline, CDR1 SGHVS and CDR2 FNYEAQ. Combining the CDR3 with reference TRBV7-6 and TRBJ1-3 gives the whole variable domain GAGVSQSPRYKVTKRGQDVALRCDPISGHVSLYWYRQALGQGPEFLTYFNYEAQQDKSGLPNDRFSAERPEGSISTLTIQRTEQRDSAMYRCASSASPGLSGNTIYFGEGSWLTVV.

This chain links TRBV2 with TRBJ2-3, with 10 bases aligning to TRBD1. After removal of 6 bases from V and 2 bases from J, the junction contained 5 bases not matched to a gene. Germline CDR1 SNHLY, CDR2 FYNNEI. This CDR3 contains 15 residues. The CDR3 is CASRPGQGNTDTQYF. Written as DNA, the CDR3 is TGTGCCAGCAGGCCGGGACAGGGGAACACAGATACGCAGTATTTT. Using reference TRBV2 and TRBJ2-3 for the parts outside the CDR3, the full variable domain is EPEVTQTPSHQVTQMGQEVILRCVPISNHLYFYWYRQILGQKVEFLVSFYNNEISEKSEIFDDQFSVERPDGSNFTLKIRSTKLEDSAMYFCASRPGQGNTDTQYFGPGTRLTVL.

Note on this clonotype: One junction end disagrees with the germline gene, perhaps due to a read error. The chain is built from TRBV15 and TRBJ1-4, with 9 bases that match TRBD1. The CDR3 consists of 15 residues. Per germline, CDR1 LNHNV and CDR2 YYDKDF (reference sequence). CDR3 residues: CASSPGDRDLEKLFF. CDR3 in DNA: TGTGCCAGCAGCCCAGGGGACAGGGATTTGGAAAAACTGTTTTTT.

The table lists this clonotype with a count of one. The DNA of the CDR3 is TGCAGCCAAGATGCTCGGACAGGCCCTACGTTTTGGTTCTTC. Amino acid sequence: CSQDARTGPTFWFF. The J gene is TRBJ2-1, the V gene TRBV29-1; TRBD1 aligns across 7 bases. CDR1 and CDR2 (germline): SQVTM, ANQGSEA. The CDR3 has 14 residues. J was trimmed by 15 bases and V by 8 bases; bases with no gene match: 22.

This clonotype was picked up many times. Written as DNA, the CDR3 is TGTGCCAGCAGTCACACTAGCGGGAGTGACGAGCAGTACTTC. Its translation is CASSHTSGSDEQYF. The rearrangement links TRBV12-3 or TRBV12-4 to TRBJ2-7, with TRBD2 matching 11 bases. After removal of 5 bases from V and 5 bases from J, the junction contained 5 bases not matched to a gene. The CDR3 extends over 14 amino acids.

CDR3 sequence reads: CASSFTRGAPLHF. Here the CDR3 DNA reads TGTGCCAGTAGTTTCACGCGGGGAGCACCCCTCCACTTT. This sequence joins TRBV19 and TRBJ1-6, with D uncertain. The CDR3 has 13 residues. Germline lookup yields CDR1 LNHDA and CDR2 SQIVND (reference sequence). With 5 bases removed from V and 11 bases from J, the gap between germline ends came to 13 bases.

Many counts were recorded for this clonotype. The chain carries TRBV4-3 and TRBJ2-7, with D unclear. The V gene's germline CDR1 is LGHNA and CDR2 YSLEER. This CDR3 has 15 amino acids. V lost 1 base to trimming and J lost 0 bases, with 10 bases between them. The CDR3 sequence is CASSQASASSYEQYF. The CDR3 DNA reads TGCGCCAGCAGCCAAGCTTCAGCCAGCTCCTACGAGCAGTACTTC.

This chain joins TRBV15 and TRBJ1-2; D gene unclear. CDR1 LNHNV and CDR2 YYDKDF come from the germline V gene (reference sequence). V was cut by 0 bases and J by 2 bases, with 7 bases left in between. The CDR3 extends over 14 amino acids. Written as DNA, the CDR3 is TGTGCCACCAGCAGAGAGCCAGCGAACTATGGCTACACCTTC. Amino acid sequence: CATSREPANYGYTF.

The table lists this clonotype with many counts. In nucleotides, the CDR3 is TGTGCCACCAGCAGACAGGGCTCCTATAATTCACCCCTCCACTTT. Amino acids: CATSRQGSYNSPLHF. The chain joins TRBV15 to TRBJ1-6, with a weak D call TRBD1 (5 bases). V lost 2 bases, J lost 0 bases, and 5 bases lay in between. The CDR3 covers 15 residues. Germline CDR1 and CDR2: LNHNV and YYDKDF (reference sequence).

This clonotype was seen a few times. This chain connects TRBV3-1 to TRBJ1-5; D gene ambiguous. In germline, CDR1 is LGHDT, CDR2 YNNKEL (reference sequence). This CDR3 has 13 amino acids. The V and J ends lost 5 bases and 5 bases respectively, with 10 bases between them. CDR3 in DNA: TGTGCCAGCAGCACCAAGGGTGATCAGCCCCAGCATTTT. Residues: CASSTKGDQPQHF.

This clonotype occurred many times. The V call is TRBV7-3, the J call TRBJ2-5, with unresolved D. This CDR3 has 13 amino acids. Germline lookup yields CDR1 SGHTA and CDR2 FQGTGA. Trimming left V 1 base short and J 3 bases short, with 6 bases between. CDR3 loop: CASSLRVKETQYF. The DNA for the CDR3 is TGTGCCAGCAGCTTAAGGGTAAAAGAGACCCAGTACTTC.

This clonotype was counted ten times or more. The chain carries TRBV2 and TRBJ1-4, with TRBD1 matching over 8 bases. The trim removed 6 bases at V and 6 bases at J, leaving 9 bases unmatched. Germline CDR1 and CDR2: SNHLY and FYNNEI. The CDR3 has 15 residues. CDR3 loop: CASRLKTGEYEKLFF. In nucleotides, the CDR3 is TGTGCCAGCAGACTCAAGACAGGGGAGTATGAAAAACTGTTTTTT.

The chain links TRBV10-3 to TRBJ2-1, with D uncertain. CDR3 size: 17 residues. Trimming removed 0 bases from V and 0 bases from J, with 12 bases in between. Germline assignment: CDR1 ENHRY and CDR2 SYGVKD. CDR3 amino acids: CAISESKGFSSYNEQFF. As DNA, the CDR3 is TGTGCCATCAGTGAGTCAAAGGGTTTTAGCTCCTACAATGAGCAGTTCTTC.

This chain links TRBV7-2 with TRBJ2-7; weak D call: TRBD2 (6 bases). With the DNA end fitting TRBJ2-1 better, the J assignment may be wrong. The CDR3 extends over 14 amino acids. Germline lookup yields CDR1 SGHTA and CDR2 FQGNSA. CDR3 DNA: TGTGCCAGCAGCTTAGCGGGGGGAGGTCGGGGGCAGTTCTTC. This sequence encodes CASSLAGGGRGQFF.

V and J are TRBV6-6 and TRBJ1-5, with 12 positions matching TRBD1. The CDR3 runs 18 residues. Germline V gene data show CDR1 as MNHNY and CDR2 as SVGAGI (reference sequence). The V and J ends lost 5 bases and 6 bases, in that order; junction bases with no gene match: 14. CDR3 bases: TGTGCCAGCAGTCACACAGGGCAGGGACAGGGGGCAGGTCAGCCCCAGCATTTT. It translates to CASSHTGQGQGAGQPQHF.